The subject of this entry is one T cell receptor beta chain. Its antigen is currently unknown. Sequence at one end of the junction differs from germline and may be a read error. A modified ARM-PCR protocol with three rounds of nested PCR amplified TCRbeta. TCRdb re-called the multiplex PCR reads through MiXCR, storing one row per CDR3 protein. Of some 100,000 distinct CDR3 sequences listed, 80% are singletons. These data originate in a study of tumor and adjacent non-tumor tissue in lung cancer. The study, taken as a whole, reports: Tumor repertoires had a smaller top 100 clone share than normal lung. Higher tumor TCR diversity was associated with shorter survival.

RNA was extracted from bulk tissue without any cell sorting. Distant lung tissue was collected more than 3 cm away from the tumor edge. The CDR3 extends over 14 amino acids. CDR1 is SGHRS and CDR2 is YFSETQ in the germline V gene. J is TRBJ1-1 and V is TRBV5-1; D possibly corresponds to TRBD1 (5 bases). Sample: distant non-tumor lung tissue. This clonotype was obtained from a man in his sixties with small cell lung cancer. CDR3 bases: TGCGCCAGCAGCTTGGGTGGGACGAACACTGAAGCTCTCTTT. Its translation: CASSLGGTNTEALF. Full variable domain (remainder filled in from reference TRBV5-1 and TRBJ1-1): KAGVTQTPRYLIKTRGQQVTLSCSPISGHRSVSWYQQTPGQGLQFLFEYFSETQRNKGNFPGRFSGRQFSNSRSEMNVSTLELGDSALYLCASSLGGTNTEALFGQGTRLTVV.